This T cell receptor beta chain was found in a study of STAT3 mutations in large granular lymphocyte leukemia. Measured with immunoSEQ multiplex PCR; TCRdb has only the in-frame clones, and not every one. The table lists about 10,000 clones, approximately 50% of them singletons. Points from the study as a whole: Suggested: STAT3 mutation was not the ancestral event for these clonal expansions. At least one immunodominant TCR beta clonotype appeared in every T-cell large granular lymphocyte leukemia patient.

A note on this clone: Its specificity is unknown.

Sequencing input: peripheral blood mononuclear cells. This sequence was found in a boy between 10 and 17 years old with T-cell large granular lymphocyte leukemia. Some clones in this sample may be carry-over from other donors' samples.

DNA of the CDR3: TGTGCCATCAGTGCCCGAGCCGGGGGGACTTACAATGAGCAGTTCTTC. It translates to CAISARAGGTYNEQFF. This chain joins TRBV10-3 and TRBJ2-1; 7 nucleotides line up with TRBD2. The germline CDR1 and CDR2 sequences are ENHRY and SYGVKD. The CDR3 covers 16 residues. Germline trimming cut 4 bases from V and 4 bases from J; bases unmatched to any gene: 10.